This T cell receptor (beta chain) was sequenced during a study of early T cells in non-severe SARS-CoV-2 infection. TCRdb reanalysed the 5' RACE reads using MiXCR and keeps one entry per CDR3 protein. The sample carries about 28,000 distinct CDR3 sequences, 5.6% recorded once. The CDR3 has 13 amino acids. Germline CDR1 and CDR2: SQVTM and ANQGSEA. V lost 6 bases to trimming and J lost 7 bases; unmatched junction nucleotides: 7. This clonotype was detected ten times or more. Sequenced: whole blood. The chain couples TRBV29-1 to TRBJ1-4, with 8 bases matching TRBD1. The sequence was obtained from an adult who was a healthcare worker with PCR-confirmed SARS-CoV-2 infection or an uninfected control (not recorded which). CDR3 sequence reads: CSVRETGAEKLFF. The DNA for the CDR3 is TGCAGCGTACGCGAGACAGGGGCTGAAAAACTGTTTTTT.